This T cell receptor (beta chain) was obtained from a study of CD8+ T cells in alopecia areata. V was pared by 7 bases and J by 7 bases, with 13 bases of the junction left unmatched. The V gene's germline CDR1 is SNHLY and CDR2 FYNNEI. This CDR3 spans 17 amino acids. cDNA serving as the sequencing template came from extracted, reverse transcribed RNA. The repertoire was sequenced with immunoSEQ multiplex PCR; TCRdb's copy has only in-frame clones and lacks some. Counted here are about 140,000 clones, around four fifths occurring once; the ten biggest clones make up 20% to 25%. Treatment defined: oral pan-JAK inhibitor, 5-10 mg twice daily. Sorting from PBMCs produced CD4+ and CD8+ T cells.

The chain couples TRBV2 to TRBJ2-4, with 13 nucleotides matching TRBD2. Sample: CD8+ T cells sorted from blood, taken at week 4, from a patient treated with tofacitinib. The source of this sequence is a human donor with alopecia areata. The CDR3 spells CASMGLAGTSSDNIQYF. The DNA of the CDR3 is TGTGCCAGCATGGGACTAGCGGGGACCTCCTCGGATAACATTCAGTACTTC.